A single sample is the source of the 28 T cell receptor beta chains below, sequenced in a study of early T cells in non-severe SARS-CoV-2 infection. TCRdb analysed the 5' RACE reads with MiXCR anew, one entry per CDR3 protein. The table shows 60,000 to 75,000 distinct CDR3 sequences, with roughly 11% occurring only once. The sample here was whole blood, taken at baseline. The source is an adult who was a healthcare worker with PCR-confirmed SARS-CoV-2 infection or an uninfected control (not recorded which).

The chain recombines TRBV28 with TRBJ2-1, with TRBD2 matching over 12 bases. This CDR3 is built from 15 residues. With V trimmed by 0 bases and J by 9 bases, 3 bases remained unmatched. CDR1 and CDR2 (germline): MDHEN, SYDVKM. CDR3 nucleotide sequence: TGTGCCAGCAGTTTATGGACTAGCGGGAGTCTTGAGCAGTTCTTC. Translation gives CASSLWTSGSLEQFF.

This clonotype was detected ten times or more. This CDR3 is CASCRRDRDSYEQYF. The CDR3 DNA is TGTGCCAGCTGCCGCAGGGACAGGGATTCCTACGAGCAGTACTTC. The chain joins TRBV12-3 or TRBV12-4 to TRBJ2-7; 9 nucleotides match TRBD1. This CDR3 has 15 residues. V was clipped by 8 bases and J by 1 base; unmatched bases: 9.

The V gene is TRBV2, the J gene TRBJ2-1, with TRBD2 matching over 7 bases. Germline V lookup: CDR1 SNHLY, CDR2 FYNNEI. V was pared by 7 bases and J by 0 bases, with 9 bases of the junction left unmatched. This CDR3 is built from 16 residues. CDR3 sequence (DNA): TGTGCCAGCACCATGCTGGGGGAGGGCTCCTACAATGAGCAGTTCTTC. It is translated as CASTMLGEGSYNEQFF.

This clonotype was detected many times. The chain carries TRBV29-1 and TRBJ2-5; TRBD1 is a possible D gene (6 bases). The CDR3 totals 12 residues. Deletions cut 6 bases from V and 7 bases from J, with 15 bases between. Looked up from germline, CDR1 is SQVTM and CDR2 is ANQGSEA. The CDR3 loop is CSVGHAVGTQYF. CDR3 nucleotides: TGCAGCGTGGGACACGCGGTGGGGACCCAGTACTTC.

Only a few counts were recorded for this clonotype. The chain employs TRBV20-1 and TRBJ1-6, with a weak D call TRBD1 (5 bases). The germline V gene encodes CDR1 DFQATT and CDR2 SNEGSKA (reference sequence). V lost 0 bases to trimming and J lost 10 bases, with 19 bases between them. The CDR3 spans 16 residues. The CDR3 bases are TGCAGTGCTAGAGAGTCGATCGGGGGAAGAGGATCACCCCTCCACTTT. Protein sequence: CSARESIGGRGSPLHF.

This clonotype was counted at least ten times. This chain joins TRBV20-1 and TRBJ2-3, with 10 bases identical to TRBD2. Trimming took 0 bases from V and 5 from J; bases not matched to a gene: 5. The CDR3 covers 15 residues. Per the germline V gene, CDR1 is DFQATT and CDR2 is SNEGSKA (reference sequence). Written as DNA, the CDR3 is TGCAGTGCTAGAGAAGCGGGGGGGCCGGGAGATACGCAGTATTTT. As protein: CSAREAGGPGDTQYF.

This clonotype was recorded many times. The gene calls are TRBV19 and TRBJ2-1, with D possibly TRBD2 on 6 matching bases. Germline CDR1 is LNHDA and CDR2 is SQIVND (reference sequence). This CDR3 is 15 amino acids long. Deletions cut 6 bases from V and 0 bases from J, with 12 bases between. This chain's CDR3 is CASSSVGGSYNEQFF. CDR3 DNA: TGTGCCAGTAGCTCCGTCGGGGGCTCCTACAATGAGCAGTTCTTC.

This clonotype occurred a few times. This chain connects TRBV29-1 to TRBJ2-5, with 10 bases lining up with TRBD2. The CDR3 has 13 amino acids. After removal of 8 bases from V and 5 bases from J, the junction contained 8 bases not matched to a gene. Looked up from germline, CDR1 is SQVTM and CDR2 is ANQGSEA. Written as DNA, the CDR3 is TGCAGCTCAGAGGGTAGCGGGAGGGAGACCCAGTACTTC. Protein product: CSSEGSGRETQYF. Combining the CDR3 with reference TRBV29-1 and TRBJ2-5 gives the whole variable domain SAVISQKPSRDICQRGTSLTIQCQVDSQVTMMFWYRQQPGQSLTLIATANQGSEATYESGFVIDKFPISRPNLTFSTLTVSNMSPEDSSIYLCSSEGSGRETQYFGPGTRLLVL.

This clonotype has ten or more counts. This chain joins TRBV7-2 and TRBJ2-2; D possibly corresponds to TRBD2 (5 bases). This CDR3 region has 17 residues. Germline CDR1 is SGHTA and CDR2 is FQGNSA. Trimming shortened V by 3 bases and J by 4 bases, and 18 bases separated the two germline ends. CDR3 in amino acids: CASSLGRAGRSTGELFF. The DNA for the CDR3 is TGTGCCAGCAGCTTGGGTCGGGCGGGCCGCTCCACCGGGGAGCTGTTTTTT.

In this sample, this clonotype turned up many times. The rearrangement joins TRBV9 to TRBJ2-2; the match to TRBD2 covers 7 bases. The V segment lost 4 bases and the J segment 2 bases; nucleotides outside the gene matches: 8. Germline CDR1 reads SGDLS; CDR2 reads YYNGEE. The CDR3 contains 16 residues. As DNA, the CDR3 is TGTGCCAGCAGCCCGATAGCGGGTCTTAACACCGGGGAGCTGTTTTTT. Translated: CASSPIAGLNTGELFF. The variable domain in full, completed from reference TRBV9 and TRBJ2-2, reads DSGVTQTPKHLITATGQRVTLRCSPRSGDLSVYWYQQSLDQGLQFLIQYYNGEERAKGNILERFSAQQFPDLHSELNLSSLELGDSALYFCASSPIAGLNTGELFFGEGSRLTVL.

This clonotype appeared many times. This sequence joins TRBV4-2 and TRBJ2-7; D perhaps matches TRBD2 (6 bases). The V gene's germline CDR1 is LGHNA and CDR2 YNFKEQ. The CDR3 runs 16 residues. Trimming left V 3 bases short and J 2 bases short, with 17 bases between. The CDR3 protein is CASSHVSGTDTYEQYF. For the CDR3, the DNA is TGTGCCAGCAGCCATGTTTCCGGGACTGATACCTACGAGCAGTACTTC.

This clonotype was observed many times. The chain joins TRBV6-6 to TRBJ2-1; D not resolved. Deletions cut 7 bases from V and 9 bases from J, with 13 bases between. In germline, CDR1 is MNHNY, CDR2 SVGAGI (reference sequence). The CDR3 spans 12 residues. CDR3 residues: CASTHSSTEQFF. CDR3 in DNA: TGTGCCAGCACCCACAGTTCAACTGAGCAGTTCTTC.

This clonotype has at least ten counts. The V and J genes are TRBV18 and TRBJ1-1, with D tentatively TRBD1 (5 bases). This CDR3 is 12 amino acids long. Per the germline V gene, CDR1 is KGHSH and CDR2 is LQKENI. Trimming removed 3 bases from V and 11 bases from J, with 13 bases in between. CDR3 region: CASSPGAGVAFF. In nucleotides, the CDR3 is TGTGCCAGCTCACCTGGGGCAGGAGTTGCTTTCTTT.

This chain links TRBV30 with TRBJ2-5, with D unclear. CDR3 length: 11 amino acids. V gave up 2 bases and J gave up 5 bases, with 6 bases separating them. Germline V CDR1 and CDR2: GTSNPN, SVGIG (reference sequence). CDR3 region: CAWSKSETQYF. The DNA of the CDR3 is TGTGCCTGGAGTAAGAGCGAGACCCAGTACTTC.

This clonotype was counted only a few times. The gene calls are TRBV10-1 and TRBJ1-6, with D uncertain. Per germline, CDR1 WNHNN and CDR2 SYGVQD (reference sequence). V was shortened by 6 bases and J by 2 bases, with 11 bases between the two germline ends. The CDR3 covers 15 residues. This chain's CDR3 is CASRPEGTYNSPLHF. The CDR3 bases are TGCGCCAGCAGACCGGAGGGAACCTATAATTCACCCCTCCACTTT.

The chain carries TRBV2 and TRBJ2-7, with D perhaps TRBD2 (6 bases). This CDR3 is 15 amino acids long. Germline values: CDR1 SNHLY, CDR2 FYNNEI. The V end lost 3 bases, the J end lost 2 bases, and 14 bases lay between the germline ends. The CDR3 sequence: CASSDQGLLPYEQYF. The CDR3 nucleotides are TGTGCCAGCAGTGATCAGGGACTTTTGCCCTACGAGCAGTACTTC.

The chain employs TRBV12-3 or TRBV12-4 and TRBJ2-7; unclear D gene. V was cut by 5 bases and J by 3 bases, with 17 bases left in between. The CDR3 runs to 15 residues. CDR3 amino acids: CASSMGLLIDYEQYF. The CDR3 nucleotides are TGTGCCAGCAGTATGGGCCTACTGATAGACTACGAGCAGTACTTC.

In this sample, this clonotype turned up many times. In DNA, the CDR3 is TGTGCCAGCAGTCCAATGGGTCTAGGACACAATGAGCAGTTCTTC. Its protein is CASSPMGLGHNEQFF. This chain connects TRBV28 to TRBJ2-1, with unresolved D. CDR1 MDHEN and CDR2 SYDVKM come from the germline V gene. CDR3 length equals 15 residues. Trimming pared 5 bases from V and 5 bases from J, leaving 16 bases between.

With regard to this clonotype: The junction and the germline gene differ at one end; a read error may be behind it. The chain is built from TRBV7-9 and TRBJ1-6; D is possibly TRBD1 (6 bases). The germline gives CDR1 SEHNR, CDR2 FQNEAQ (reference sequence). CDR3 length: 14 residues. The CDR3 nucleotides read TGTGTCAGCAGCTCACTTTACAGGGATTCACCCCTCCACTTT. This gives the protein CVSSSLYRDSPLHF.

This clonotype was picked up many times. The chain links TRBV10-3 to TRBJ2-1; 8 nucleotides agree with TRBD2. Trimming removed 3 bases from V and 7 bases from J; junction bases left unmatched: 14. Germline V gives CDR1 ENHRY, CDR2 SYGVKD. The length of the CDR3 is 17 residues. The CDR3 DNA reads as TGTGCCATCAGTGAACAGGGAGGGACTAGTCGGATTAATGAGCAGTTCTTC. Encoded protein: CAISEQGGTSRINEQFF.

The chain carries TRBV3-1 and TRBJ2-1; D may be TRBD2 (5 bases). The V and J ends lost 2 bases and 1 base respectively, with 6 bases between them. This CDR3 comprises 14 residues. Looked up from germline, CDR1 is LGHDT and CDR2 is YNNKEL (reference sequence). CDR3: CASSQRGSYNEQFF. As DNA, the CDR3 is TGTGCCAGCAGCCAACGGGGATCCTACAATGAGCAGTTCTTC.

This clonotype was picked up many times. The genes are TRBV18 and TRBJ1-1; 9 bases fit TRBD1. From germline, CDR1 is KGHSH and CDR2 LQKENI. V lost 3 bases to trimming and J lost 3 bases; unmatched junction nucleotides: 8. This CDR3 comprises 16 residues. CDR3 in DNA: TGTGCCAGCTCACCGGGGACAGGGACGTTGGACACTGAAGCTTTCTTT. Protein product: CASSPGTGTLDTEAFF.

This clonotype turned up a few times. V and J are TRBV18 and TRBJ1-1; D remains ambiguous. The CDR3 sequence is 13 residues long. Trimming left V 1 base short and J 5 bases short, with 8 bases between. In germline, CDR1 is KGHSH, CDR2 LQKENI. The chain's CDR3 is CASSPLGETEAFF. The CDR3 nucleotides read TGTGCCAGCTCACCACTCGGTGAGACTGAAGCTTTCTTT.

The genes are TRBV7-9 and TRBJ1-1; 9 nucleotides line up with TRBD1. Germline-derived CDR1 and CDR2 are SEHNR and FQNEAQ (reference sequence). The CDR3 has 19 residues. J lost 7 bases, V lost 6 bases, and 24 bases had no gene match. CDR3 protein: CASRMGQGLRLSYLGEAFF. The CDR3 DNA is TGTGCCAGCAGGATGGGACAGGGTTTAAGGTTATCCTATCTTGGTGAAGCTTTCTTT.

The chain links TRBV25-1 to TRBJ2-3, with 12 bases fitting TRBD1. The J segment lost 2 bases and the V segment lost 5 bases, leaving 5 bases of the junction unmatched. The CDR3 runs 16 residues. CDR1 is MGHDK and CDR2 is SYGVNS in the germline V gene. The CDR3, as DNA: TGTGCCAGCAGTTCTCGGGACAGGGGGCCCACAGATACGCAGTATTTT. Translation gives CASSSRDRGPTDTQYF.

This chain links TRBV15 with TRBJ1-5; D is undetermined. V lost 2 bases and J lost 10, with 15 bases in between. The CDR3 spans 14 residues. Germline CDR1 LNHNV, CDR2 YYDKDF (reference sequence). CDR3 in DNA: TGTGCCACCAGCAGATCGGACCCTATCAGCCCCCAGCATTTT. Protein: CATSRSDPISPQHF.

The chain employs TRBV24-1 and TRBJ2-2; TRBD1 is a possible D gene (6 bases). Germline CDR1 and CDR2: KGHDR and SFDVKD. V was trimmed by 4 bases and J by 4 bases, leaving 15 bases between them. The CDR3 consists of 16 residues. The CDR3 nucleotides read TGTGCCACCAGTGACCCAGGGGAAGGAGTCACCGGGGAGCTGTTTTTT. Its protein is CATSDPGEGVTGELFF.

The CDR3 DNA follows: TGTGCCAGCTCACCACCTTACTACCTTGGCTCCATCGAGCAGTACTTC. The encoded protein is CASSPPYYLGSIEQYF. V usage is TRBV18 and J usage is TRBJ2-7; D ambiguous. The CDR3 runs to 16 residues. V dropped 0 bases and J dropped 6 bases, with 18 bases sitting between them. CDR1 is KGHSH and CDR2 is LQKENI in the germline V gene.